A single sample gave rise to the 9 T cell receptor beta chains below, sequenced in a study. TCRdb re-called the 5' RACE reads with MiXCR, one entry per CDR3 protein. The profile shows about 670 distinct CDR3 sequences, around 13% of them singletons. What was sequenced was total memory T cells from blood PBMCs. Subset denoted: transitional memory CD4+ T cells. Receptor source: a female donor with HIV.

The CDR3 bases are TGCGCCAGCAGCCAAATAGCGGGGGGGTCCAAAGAGACCCAGTACTTC. This translates into CASSQIAGGSKETQYF. The J gene is TRBJ2-5, the V gene TRBV4-1; TRBD2 matches 11 bases. Germline loops: CDR1 MGHRA, CDR2 YSYEKL. This CDR3 has 16 amino acids. Trimming at V came to 2 bases and at J to 3 bases, leaving 5 bases not matched to a gene.

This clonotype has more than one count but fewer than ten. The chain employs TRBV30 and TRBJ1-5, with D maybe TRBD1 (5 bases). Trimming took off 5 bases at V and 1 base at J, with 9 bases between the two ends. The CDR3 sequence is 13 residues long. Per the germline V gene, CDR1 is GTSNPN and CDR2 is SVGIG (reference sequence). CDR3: CAWSRDSNQPQHF. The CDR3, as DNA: TGTGCCTGGTCCCGGGACAGCAATCAGCCCCAGCATTTT.

The CDR3 DNA reads TGTGCCAGTAGTATAAAGGCAGCTAATGAAAAACTGTTTTTT. It specifies CASSIKAANEKLFF. This sequence joins TRBV19 and TRBJ1-4; D remains ambiguous. Germline loops: CDR1 LNHDA, CDR2 SQIVND (reference sequence). Trimming removed 2 bases from V and 3 bases from J, with 7 bases in between. The CDR3 runs to 14 residues.

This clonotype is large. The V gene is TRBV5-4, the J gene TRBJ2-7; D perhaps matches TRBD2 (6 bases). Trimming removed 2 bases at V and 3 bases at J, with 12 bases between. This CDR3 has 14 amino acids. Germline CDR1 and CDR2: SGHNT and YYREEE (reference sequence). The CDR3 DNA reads TGTGCCAGCAGCTTACGGGGGACGGACTACGAGCAGTACTTC. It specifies CASSLRGTDYEQYF.

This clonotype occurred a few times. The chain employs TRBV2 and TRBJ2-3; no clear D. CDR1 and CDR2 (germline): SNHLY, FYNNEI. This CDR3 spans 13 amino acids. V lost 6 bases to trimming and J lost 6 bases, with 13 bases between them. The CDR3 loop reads CASRRKTVDTQYF. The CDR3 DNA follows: TGTGCCAGCAGGAGGAAAACGGTGGATACGCAGTATTTT.

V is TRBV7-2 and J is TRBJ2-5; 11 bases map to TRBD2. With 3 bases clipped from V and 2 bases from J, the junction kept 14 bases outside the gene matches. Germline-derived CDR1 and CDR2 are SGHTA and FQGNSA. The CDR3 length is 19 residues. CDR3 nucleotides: TGTGCCAGCAGCTTGACTTTTGGGACTAGCGGAACCACTCAAGAGACCCAGTACTTC. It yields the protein CASSLTFGTSGTTQETQYF.

The CDR3 loop is CASSSRQGEDGYTF. The CDR3 region has the DNA TGTGCCAGCAGTTCGCGACAGGGCGAGGATGGCTACACCTTC. The V call is TRBV6-5, the J call TRBJ1-2; 7 bases are a match to TRBD1. The CDR3 length is 14 residues. The germline gives CDR1 MNHEY, CDR2 SVGAGI. Germline trimming cut 4 bases from V and 6 bases from J; bases unmatched to any gene: 8.

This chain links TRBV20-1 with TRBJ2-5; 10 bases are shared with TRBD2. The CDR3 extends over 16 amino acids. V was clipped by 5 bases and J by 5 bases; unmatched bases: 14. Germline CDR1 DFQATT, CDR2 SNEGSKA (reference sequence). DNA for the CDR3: TGCAGTGCTCCGGGAGGGGCTAGCGGGGGTTCGGAGACCCAGTACTTC. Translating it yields CSAPGGASGGSETQYF.

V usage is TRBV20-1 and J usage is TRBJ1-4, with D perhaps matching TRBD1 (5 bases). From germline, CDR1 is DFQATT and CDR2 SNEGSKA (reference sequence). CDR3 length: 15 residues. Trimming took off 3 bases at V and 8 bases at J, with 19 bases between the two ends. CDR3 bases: TGCAGTGCTAGTATGATCGTTGGGGCGAAAGAAAAACTGTTTTTT. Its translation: CSASMIVGAKEKLFF.